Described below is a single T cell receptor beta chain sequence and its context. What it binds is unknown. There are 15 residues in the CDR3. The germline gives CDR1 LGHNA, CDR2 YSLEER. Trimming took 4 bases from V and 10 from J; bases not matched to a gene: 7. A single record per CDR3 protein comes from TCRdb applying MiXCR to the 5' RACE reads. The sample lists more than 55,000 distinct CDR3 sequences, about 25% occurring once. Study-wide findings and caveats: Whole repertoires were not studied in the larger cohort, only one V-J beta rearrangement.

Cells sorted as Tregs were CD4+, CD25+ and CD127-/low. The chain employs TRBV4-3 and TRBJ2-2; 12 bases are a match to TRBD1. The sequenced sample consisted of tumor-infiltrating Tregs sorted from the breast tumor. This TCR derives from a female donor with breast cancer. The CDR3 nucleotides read TGCGCCAGCAGCCCCTCGGGACAGGGGGCGGTGGAGCTGTTTTTT. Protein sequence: CASSPSGQGAVELFF.